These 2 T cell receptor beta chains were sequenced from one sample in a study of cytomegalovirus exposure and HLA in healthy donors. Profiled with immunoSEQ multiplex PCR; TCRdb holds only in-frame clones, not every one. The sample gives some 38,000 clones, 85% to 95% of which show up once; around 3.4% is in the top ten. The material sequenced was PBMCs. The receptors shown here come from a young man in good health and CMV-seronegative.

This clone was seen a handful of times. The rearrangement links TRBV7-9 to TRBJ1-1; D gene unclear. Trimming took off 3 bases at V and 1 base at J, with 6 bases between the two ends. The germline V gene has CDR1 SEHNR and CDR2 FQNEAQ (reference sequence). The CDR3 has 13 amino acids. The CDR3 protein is CASSFAGNTEAFF. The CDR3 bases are TGTGCCAGCAGCTTCGCCGGGAACACTGAAGCTTTCTTT.

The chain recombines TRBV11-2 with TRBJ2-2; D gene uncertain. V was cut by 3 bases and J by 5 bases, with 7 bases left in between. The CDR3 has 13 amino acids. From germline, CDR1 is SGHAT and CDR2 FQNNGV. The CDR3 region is CASSFLATGELFF. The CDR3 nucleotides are TGTGCCAGCAGCTTTTTGGCAACCGGGGAGCTGTTTTTT.